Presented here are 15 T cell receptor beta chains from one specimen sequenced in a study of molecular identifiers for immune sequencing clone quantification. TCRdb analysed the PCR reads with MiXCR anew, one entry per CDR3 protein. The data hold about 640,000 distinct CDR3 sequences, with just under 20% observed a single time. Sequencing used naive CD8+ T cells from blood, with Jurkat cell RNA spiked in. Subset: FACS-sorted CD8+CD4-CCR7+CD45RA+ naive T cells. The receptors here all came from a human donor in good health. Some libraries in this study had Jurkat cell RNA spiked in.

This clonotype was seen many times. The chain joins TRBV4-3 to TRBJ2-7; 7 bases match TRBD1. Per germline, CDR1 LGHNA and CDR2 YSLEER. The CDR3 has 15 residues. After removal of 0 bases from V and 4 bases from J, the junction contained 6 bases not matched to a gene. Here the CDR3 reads CASSQDRQGVYEQYF. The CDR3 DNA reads TGCGCCAGCAGCCAAGATAGGCAGGGGGTATACGAGCAGTACTTC.

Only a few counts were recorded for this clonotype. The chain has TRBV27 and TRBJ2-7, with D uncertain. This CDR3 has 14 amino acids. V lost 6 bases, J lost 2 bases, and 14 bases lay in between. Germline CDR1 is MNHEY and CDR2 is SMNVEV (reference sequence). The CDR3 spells CASSLLTSPYEQYF. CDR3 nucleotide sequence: TGTGCCAGCAGCCTACTAACTTCCCCCTACGAGCAGTACTTC.

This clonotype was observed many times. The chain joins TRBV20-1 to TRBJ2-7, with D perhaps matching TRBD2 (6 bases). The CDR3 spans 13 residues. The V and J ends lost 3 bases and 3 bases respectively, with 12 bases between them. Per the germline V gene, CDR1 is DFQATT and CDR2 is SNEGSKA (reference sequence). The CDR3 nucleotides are TGCAGTGCTAGTTCACCGGGGGACTACGAGCAGTACTTC. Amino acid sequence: CSASSPGDYEQYF.

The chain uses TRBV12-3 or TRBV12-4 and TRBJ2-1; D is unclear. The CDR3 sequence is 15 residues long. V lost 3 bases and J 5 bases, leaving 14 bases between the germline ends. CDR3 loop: CASSFGPQAHNEQFF. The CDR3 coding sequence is TGTGCCAGCAGTTTCGGACCTCAAGCCCACAATGAGCAGTTCTTC.

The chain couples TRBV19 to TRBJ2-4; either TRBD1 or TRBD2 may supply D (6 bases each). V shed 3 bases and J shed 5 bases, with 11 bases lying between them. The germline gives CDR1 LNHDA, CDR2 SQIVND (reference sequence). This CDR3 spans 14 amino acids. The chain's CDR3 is CASSMMGGENIQYF. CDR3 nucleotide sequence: TGTGCCAGTAGTATGATGGGGGGCGAAAACATTCAGTACTTC.

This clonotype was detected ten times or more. CDR3 coding DNA: TGTGCCAGCAGCTCGCTAGCGGGGGCAGGTGCAGAGACCCAGTACTTC. Translation: CASSSLAGAGAETQYF. The chain joins TRBV7-2 to TRBJ2-5; TRBD2 matches at 10 bases. Trimming removed 4 bases from V and 4 bases from J; junction bases left unmatched: 9. CDR3 length: 16 amino acids. Germline V gene lookup returns CDR1 SGHTA and CDR2 FQGNSA.

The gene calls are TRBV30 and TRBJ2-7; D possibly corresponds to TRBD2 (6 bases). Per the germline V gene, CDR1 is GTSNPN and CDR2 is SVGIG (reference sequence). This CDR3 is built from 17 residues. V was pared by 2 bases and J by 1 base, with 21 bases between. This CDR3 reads CAWSPQTFSGRSYEQYF. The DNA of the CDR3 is TGTGCCTGGAGTCCACAAACTTTTAGCGGACGTTCCTACGAGCAGTACTTC.

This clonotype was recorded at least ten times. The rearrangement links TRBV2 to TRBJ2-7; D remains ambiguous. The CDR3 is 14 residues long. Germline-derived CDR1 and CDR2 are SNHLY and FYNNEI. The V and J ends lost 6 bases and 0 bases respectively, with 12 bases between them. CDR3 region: CASRGSINSYEQYF. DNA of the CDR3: TGTGCCAGCAGGGGAAGTATTAACTCCTACGAGCAGTACTTC.

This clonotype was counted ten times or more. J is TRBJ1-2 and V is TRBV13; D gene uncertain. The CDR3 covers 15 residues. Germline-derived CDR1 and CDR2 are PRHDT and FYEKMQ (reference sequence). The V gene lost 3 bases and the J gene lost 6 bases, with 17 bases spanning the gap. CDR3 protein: CASSFHLINGNGYTF. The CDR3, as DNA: TGTGCCAGCAGCTTCCACCTTATAAATGGAAATGGCTACACCTTC.

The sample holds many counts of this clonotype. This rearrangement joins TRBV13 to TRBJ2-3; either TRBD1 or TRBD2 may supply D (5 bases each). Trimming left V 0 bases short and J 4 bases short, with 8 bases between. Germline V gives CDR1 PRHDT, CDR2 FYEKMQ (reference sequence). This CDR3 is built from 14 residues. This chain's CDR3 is CASSLGVGADTQYF. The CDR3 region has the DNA TGTGCCAGCAGCTTAGGCGTGGGGGCAGATACGCAGTATTTT.

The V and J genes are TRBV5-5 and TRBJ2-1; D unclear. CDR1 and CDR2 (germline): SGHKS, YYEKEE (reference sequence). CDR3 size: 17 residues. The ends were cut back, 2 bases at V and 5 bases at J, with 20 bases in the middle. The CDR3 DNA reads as TGTGCCAGCAGCTTACTCGCCGGAATAGAGTACGACAATGAGCAGTTCTTC. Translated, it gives CASSLLAGIEYDNEQFF. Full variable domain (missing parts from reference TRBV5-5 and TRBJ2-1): DAGVTQSPTHLIKTRGQQVTLRCSPISGHKSVSWYQQVLGQGPQFIFQYYEKEERGRGNFPDRFSARQFPNYSSELNVNALLLGDSALYLCASSLLAGIEYDNEQFFGPGTRLTVL.

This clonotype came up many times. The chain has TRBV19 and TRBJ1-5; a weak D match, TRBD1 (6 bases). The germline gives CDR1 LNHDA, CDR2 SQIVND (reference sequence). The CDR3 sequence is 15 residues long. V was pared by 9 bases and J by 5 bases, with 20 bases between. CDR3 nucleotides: TGTGCCAGCCACCTAGGCAGGGGCCCCCATCAGCCCCAGCATTTT. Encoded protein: CASHLGRGPHQPQHF.

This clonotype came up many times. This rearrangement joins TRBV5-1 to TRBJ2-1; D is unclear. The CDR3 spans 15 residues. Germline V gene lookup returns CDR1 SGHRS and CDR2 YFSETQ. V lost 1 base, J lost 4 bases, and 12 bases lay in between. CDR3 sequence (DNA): TGCGCCAGCAGCTTGATCGGATTTGTTTACAATGAGCAGTTCTTC. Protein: CASSLIGFVYNEQFF.

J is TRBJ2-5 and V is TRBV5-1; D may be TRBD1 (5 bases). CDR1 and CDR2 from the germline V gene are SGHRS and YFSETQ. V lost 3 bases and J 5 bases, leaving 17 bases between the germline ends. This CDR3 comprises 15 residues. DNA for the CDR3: TGCGCCAGCAGCTCGTATGCAGGGTCGCGGGAGACCCAGTACTTC. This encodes CASSSYAGSRETQYF.

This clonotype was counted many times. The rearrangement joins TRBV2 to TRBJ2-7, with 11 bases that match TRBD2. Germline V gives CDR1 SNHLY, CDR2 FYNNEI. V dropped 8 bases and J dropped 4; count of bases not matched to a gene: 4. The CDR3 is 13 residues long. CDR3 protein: CASQGLAEYEQYF. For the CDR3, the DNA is TGTGCCAGCCAGGGACTAGCGGAGTACGAGCAGTACTTC.